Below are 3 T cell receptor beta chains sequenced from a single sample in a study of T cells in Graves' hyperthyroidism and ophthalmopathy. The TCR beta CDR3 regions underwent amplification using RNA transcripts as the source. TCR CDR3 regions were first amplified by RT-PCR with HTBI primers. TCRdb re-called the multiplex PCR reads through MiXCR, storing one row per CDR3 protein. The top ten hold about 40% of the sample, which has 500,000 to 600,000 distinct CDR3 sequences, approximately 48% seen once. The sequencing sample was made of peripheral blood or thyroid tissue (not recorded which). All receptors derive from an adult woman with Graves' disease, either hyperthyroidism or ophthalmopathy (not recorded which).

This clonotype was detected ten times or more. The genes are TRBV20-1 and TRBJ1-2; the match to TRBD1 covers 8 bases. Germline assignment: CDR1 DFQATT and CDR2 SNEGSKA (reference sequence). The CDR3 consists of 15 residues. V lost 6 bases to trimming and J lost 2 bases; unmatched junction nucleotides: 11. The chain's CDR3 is CSATSPGQGNYGYTF. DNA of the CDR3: TGCAGTGCGACCTCTCCCGGACAGGGAAACTATGGCTACACCTTC.

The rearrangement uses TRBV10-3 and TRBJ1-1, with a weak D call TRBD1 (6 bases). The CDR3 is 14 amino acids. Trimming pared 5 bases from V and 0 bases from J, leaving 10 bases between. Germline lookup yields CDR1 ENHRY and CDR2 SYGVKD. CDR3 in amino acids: CAISQQGLNTEAFF. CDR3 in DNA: TGTGCCATCAGTCAACAGGGCCTGAACACTGAAGCTTTCTTT.

Here the CDR3 reads CASSPRGRATGANVLTF. The CDR3 nucleotides are TGTGCCAGCAGTCCTCGGGGCAGGGCGACTGGGGCCAACGTCCTGACTTTC. The chain employs TRBV6-5 and TRBJ2-6; D may correspond to TRBD1 or TRBD2 (5 bases each). Germline CDR1 is MNHEY and CDR2 is SVGAGI. The V and J ends lost 5 bases and 2 bases respectively, with 16 bases between them. This CDR3 contains 17 residues.